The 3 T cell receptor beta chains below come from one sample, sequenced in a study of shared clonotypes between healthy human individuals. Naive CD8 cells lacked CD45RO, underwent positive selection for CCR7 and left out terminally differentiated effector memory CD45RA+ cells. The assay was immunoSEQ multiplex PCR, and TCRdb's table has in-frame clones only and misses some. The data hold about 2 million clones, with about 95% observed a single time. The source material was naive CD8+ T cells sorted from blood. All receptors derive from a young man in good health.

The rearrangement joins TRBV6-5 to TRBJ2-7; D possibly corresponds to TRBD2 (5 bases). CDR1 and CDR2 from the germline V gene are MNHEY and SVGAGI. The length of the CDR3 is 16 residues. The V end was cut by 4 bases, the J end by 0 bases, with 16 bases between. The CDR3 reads CASSSLLDLRSYEQYF. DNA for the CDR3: TGTGCCAGCAGTTCACTTCTGGACTTACGCTCCTACGAGCAGTACTTC.

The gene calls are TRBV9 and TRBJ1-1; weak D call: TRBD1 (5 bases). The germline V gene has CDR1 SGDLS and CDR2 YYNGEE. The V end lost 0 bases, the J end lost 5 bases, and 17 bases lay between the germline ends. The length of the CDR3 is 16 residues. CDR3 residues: CASSVGTGLGGTEAFF. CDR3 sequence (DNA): TGTGCCAGCAGCGTAGGAACGGGGTTGGGGGGAACTGAAGCTTTCTTT.

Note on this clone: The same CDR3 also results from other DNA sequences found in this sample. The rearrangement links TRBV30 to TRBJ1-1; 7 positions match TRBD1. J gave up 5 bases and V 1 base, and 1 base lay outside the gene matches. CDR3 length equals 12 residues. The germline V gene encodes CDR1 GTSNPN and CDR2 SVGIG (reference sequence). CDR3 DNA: TGTGCCTGGAGTGCGACAGGGACTGAAGCTTTCTTT. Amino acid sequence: CAWSATGTEAFF.